This is a list of T cell receptor beta chains from one sample in a study of shared clonotypes between healthy human individuals. Only in-frame clones appear in the TCRdb table, and some are missing; sequencing was by immunoSEQ multiplex PCR. The table shows some 2,000,000 clones, with 95% occurring only once. Sequencing was carried out using naive CD4+ T cells sorted from blood. These receptors were obtained from a man between 18 and 29 years old in good health. Each CDR3 is given with its conserved first and last residue. Each record gives: D gene, J gene, V gene, clone size, CDR3 protein, CDR3 DNA. A D gene is named only where the DNA matches it firmly. Expanded clones get a size class; other rows say once, few or many, or leave the size out.

>TRBD2|TRBJ2-7|TRBV6-1|.
CASSAGLAGSYEQYF
TGTGCCAGCAGCGCCGGACTAGCGGGCTCCTACGAGCAGTACTTC
>.|TRBJ2-1|TRBV5-1|.
CASSLDRSSYNEQFF
TGCGCCAGCAGCCTCGACAGGAGCTCCTACAATGAGCAGTTCTTC
>.|TRBJ1-1|TRBV5-4|.
CASSVQGYGSFF
TGTGCCAGCAGCGTACAGGGTTACGGCTCTTTCTTT
>TRBD1|TRBJ2-7|TRBV7-2|few
CASSFAGTGSSEQYF
TGTGCCAGCAGCTTCGCCGGGACAGGGTCGTCCGAGCAGTACTTC
>TRBD2|TRBJ2-3|TRBV28|.
CAIRTSGPSTDTQYF
TGTGCCATCCGGACTAGCGGGCCTAGCACAGATACGCAGTATTTT
>.|TRBJ1-4|TRBV6-1|.
CASSERGRESTNEKLFF
TGTGCCAGCAGTGAGAGGGGCCGGGAGTCAACTAATGAAAAACTGTTTTTT
>.|TRBJ1-6|TRBV28|.
CASSLGEFGNSPLHF
TGTGCCAGCAGTTTAGGGGAATTCGGTAATTCACCCCTCCACTTT
>.|TRBJ1-5|TRBV28|.
CASSLISQPQHF
TGTGCCAGCAGTTTGATTTCTCAGCCCCAGCATTTT
>.|TRBJ2-7|TRBV11-2|.
CASSYFYEQYF
TGTGCCAGCAGCTATTTCTACGAGCAGTACTTC
>.|TRBJ1-6|TRBV5-4|.
CASSLEGNSPLHF
TGTGCCAGCAGCTTGGAAGGTAATTCACCCCTCCACTTT